Shown below are 20 T cell receptor beta chains from a single sample sequenced in a study of OX40 agonist ivuxolimab in advanced cancers. The method was immunoSEQ multiplex PCR; TCRdb's version includes in-frame clones alone and lacks a portion of them. The sample shows around 35,000 clones, about 85% of them seen only once. This material consisted of CD4+ or CD8+ T cells sorted from blood, taken in a trial of the OX40 agonist ivuxolimab. The receptors here all came from an adult with an advanced solid tumor such as melanoma, head and neck, liver or kidney cancer.

V and J are TRBV5-5 and TRBJ2-7; D not certain. The CDR3 covers 13 residues. V was clipped by 0 bases and J by 2 bases, with 6 bases between them. Germline V lookup: CDR1 SGHKS, CDR2 YYEKEE (reference sequence). CDR3 nucleotides: TGTGCCAGCAGCTTGGATGCGACCTACGAGCAGTACTTC. Its protein product is CASSLDATYEQYF.

This clone was counted a single time. This chain uses TRBV13 with TRBJ2-3, with D perhaps TRBD2 (6 bases). Germline values: CDR1 PRHDT, CDR2 FYEKMQ (reference sequence). The V end lost 3 bases, the J end lost 0 bases, and 7 bases lay between the germline ends. The CDR3 covers 14 residues. CDR3 in amino acids: CASSFAGSTDTQYF. The CDR3, as DNA: TGTGCCAGCAGCTTCGCGGGGAGCACAGATACGCAGTATTTT.

The chain uses TRBV19 and TRBJ2-3; 9 nucleotides agree with TRBD2. In germline, CDR1 is LNHDA, CDR2 SQIVND (reference sequence). Trimming removed 3 bases from V and 5 bases from J; junction bases left unmatched: 6. This CDR3 contains 15 residues. The CDR3 DNA sequence: TGTGCCAGTAGTATCCCTAGCGGGGACCGAGATACGCAGTATTTT. It encodes CASSIPSGDRDTQYF. Looking up the rest from reference TRBV19 and TRBJ2-3 gives the full variable domain: DGGITQSPKYLFRKEGQNVTLSCEQNLNHDAMYWYRQDPGQGLRLIYYSQIVNDFQKGDIAEGYSVSREKKESFPLTVTSAQKNPTAFYLCASSIPSGDRDTQYFGPGTRLTVL.

The J gene is TRBJ2-7, the V gene TRBV30; 7 bases are a match to TRBD2. V trimming: 7 bases; J trimming: 0 bases; junction bases outside the gene matches: 0. This CDR3 has 11 amino acids. CDR1 and CDR2 from the germline V gene are GTSNPN and SVGIG (reference sequence). The CDR3 bases are TGTGCCTTAGCGGGCTCCTACGAGCAGTACTTC. Protein sequence: CALAGSYEQYF.

This chain joins TRBV5-1 and TRBJ2-2; weak D call: TRBD2 (6 bases). Germline lookup yields CDR1 SGHRS and CDR2 YFSETQ. Trimming removed 0 bases from V and 7 bases from J, with 22 bases in between. The CDR3 runs 18 residues. The CDR3 region is CASSLETAGPDGSGELFF. CDR3 nucleotide sequence: TGCGCCAGCAGCTTGGAAACGGCCGGGCCGGACGGGAGCGGGGAGCTGTTTTTT.

The chain employs TRBV7-2 and TRBJ2-7; TRBD2 might be the D (5 bases). Germline V gives CDR1 SGHTA, CDR2 FQGNSA. Trimming removed 5 bases at V and 0 bases at J, with 8 bases between. The CDR3 totals 13 residues. In nucleotides, the CDR3 is TGTGCCAGCAGCCCCGACTACTCCTACGAGCAGTACTTC. This encodes CASSPDYSYEQYF.

The V gene is TRBV9, the J gene TRBJ2-5; D perhaps matches TRBD2 (5 bases). Between the trimmed V and J ends, which lost 0 bases and 3 bases, there was a span of 9 bases. The CDR3 runs 14 residues. The V gene's germline CDR1 is SGDLS and CDR2 YYNGEE. The CDR3 region has the DNA TGTGCCAGCAGCGTAGATACAGCGGAAGAGACCCAGTACTTC. Protein product: CASSVDTAEETQYF.

The chain couples TRBV15 to TRBJ1-5, with D perhaps TRBD1 (6 bases). CDR3 length equals 18 residues. Trimming pared 2 bases from V and 0 bases from J, leaving 17 bases between. The V gene's germline CDR1 is LNHNV and CDR2 YYDKDF (reference sequence). CDR3 amino acids: CATSRKGRTAYSNQPQHF. CDR3 DNA: TGTGCCACCAGCAGAAAGGGGAGGACAGCATATAGCAATCAGCCCCAGCATTTT.

The DNA for the CDR3 is TGTGCCTCCGGGGAGCTGTTTTTT. Amino acid sequence: CASGELFF. The chain is built from TRBV30 and TRBJ2-2; unclear D gene. V lost 7 bases and J 6 bases, leaving 0 bases between the germline ends. Looked up from germline, CDR1 is GTSNPN and CDR2 is SVGIG (reference sequence). The CDR3 covers 8 residues.

This clone was counted a few times. The chain has TRBV2 and TRBJ1-6, with no clear D. The CDR3 extends over 11 amino acids. The germline gives CDR1 SNHLY, CDR2 FYNNEI. V lost 3 bases and J 10 bases, leaving 4 bases between the germline ends. The CDR3 DNA reads TGTGCCAGCAGTGAGTGGTCACCCCTCCACTTT. Protein: CASSEWSPLHF.

V gene TRBV30 combines with J gene TRBJ1-4; no definite D call. The germline V and J ends were trimmed by 3 bases and 7 bases, with 15 bases remaining between them. The CDR3 contains 14 residues. Germline CDR1 GTSNPN, CDR2 SVGIG (reference sequence). The CDR3 reads CAWRGTNEGEKLFF. DNA of the CDR3: TGTGCCTGGAGGGGAACTAATGAGGGTGAAAAACTGTTTTTT.

CDR3 protein: CASSDQSGNPYEQYF. DNA of the CDR3: TGCGCCAGCAGTGACCAATCAGGGAACCCCTACGAGCAGTACTTC. The chain uses TRBV10-1 and TRBJ2-7; D may be TRBD1 (5 bases). Trimming shortened V by 3 bases and J by 2 bases, and 14 bases separated the two germline ends. CDR1 and CDR2 from the germline V gene are WNHNN and SYGVQD (reference sequence). CDR3 length equals 15 residues.

This clone was recorded a few times. The chain joins TRBV2 to TRBJ1-1; tentative D call: TRBD1 (5 bases). CDR3 size: 12 residues. CDR1 is SNHLY and CDR2 is FYNNEI in the germline V gene. Trimming cost V 10 bases and J 10 bases, with 19 bases left between them. The DNA of the CDR3 is TGTGCCATCACTGCTTGGACGGGGGGAGCTTTCTTT. Its translation: CAITAWTGGAFF.

The V and J genes are TRBV7-8 and TRBJ1-4, with a possible D match to TRBD1 (6 bases). Trimming stripped 5 bases from V and 7 bases from J, with 20 bases between. The germline CDR1 and CDR2 sequences are SGHVS and FQNEAQ. This CDR3 region has 16 residues. CDR3 protein: CASSVAGQGYGEKLFF. The CDR3 nucleotides are TGTGCCAGCAGCGTGGCGGGACAAGGATATGGTGAAAAACTGTTTTTT.

The rearrangement joins TRBV28 to TRBJ2-7; D is ambiguous. The V end was cut by 3 bases, the J end by 7 bases, with 7 bases between. The V gene's germline CDR1 is MDHEN and CDR2 SYDVKM. This CDR3 has 11 amino acids. In DNA, the CDR3 is TGTGCCAGCAGTTTTCTGGGAGAGCAGTACTTC. Protein: CASSFLGEQYF. Filled out from reference TRBV28 and TRBJ2-7, the complete variable domain reads DVKVTQSSRYLVKRTGEKVFLECVQDMDHENMFWYRQDPGLGLRLIYFSYDVKMKEKGDIPEGYSVSREKKERFSLILESASTNQTSMYLCASSFLGEQYFGPGTRLTVT.

On this clone itself: Because it lacks the conserved phenylalanine or tryptophan at the end, this CDR3 is likely a read error. No DNA is shown, since the ends of the CDR3 on it are uncertain; the CDR3 is the one TCRdb lists. This chain joins TRBV6-5 and TRBJ2-7; the tabulated D call, TRBD1, remains unverified against the DNA. Termini included, the CDR3 measures 8 amino acids. Germline V lookup: CDR1 MNHEY, CDR2 SVGAGI. The CDR3 region is CASRPDRD.

The chain joins TRBV7-9 to TRBJ2-1; D not certain. CDR1 is SEHNR, CDR2 FQNEAQ, per germline (reference sequence). Trimming stripped 4 bases from V and 7 bases from J, with 8 bases between. The CDR3 covers 12 residues. The CDR3 sequence: CASSSQNNEQFF. The CDR3 DNA follows: TGTGCCAGCAGCTCCCAGAATAATGAGCAGTTCTTC.

The rearrangement uses TRBV30 and TRBJ1-1; D unclear. The V end was cut by 4 bases, the J end by 1 base, with 7 bases between. Looked up from germline, CDR1 is GTSNPN and CDR2 is SVGIG (reference sequence). The CDR3 is 12 amino acids. DNA for the CDR3: TGTGCCTGGATAGTGTGGAACACTGAAGCTTTCTTT. The encoded protein is CAWIVWNTEAFF.

The chain combines TRBV2 with TRBJ1-5, with D hard to call. Trimming left V 6 bases short and J 0 bases short, with 9 bases between. Germline CDR1 reads SNHLY; CDR2 reads FYNNEI. The CDR3 contains 14 residues. The CDR3 DNA follows: TGTGCCAGCAGGGCAGACCTTAGCAATCAGCCCCAGCATTTT. Translated: CASRADLSNQPQHF.

V is TRBV5-1 and J is TRBJ2-7; 11 positions agree with TRBD1. This CDR3 has 17 amino acids. Germline CDR1 is SGHRS and CDR2 is YFSETQ. After removal of 0 bases from V and 4 bases from J, the junction contained 9 bases not matched to a gene. CDR3 bases: TGCGCCAGCAGCTTGGAGGGGACAGGGGGTTTAGGTTACGAGCAGTACTTC. It is translated as CASSLEGTGGLGYEQYF.